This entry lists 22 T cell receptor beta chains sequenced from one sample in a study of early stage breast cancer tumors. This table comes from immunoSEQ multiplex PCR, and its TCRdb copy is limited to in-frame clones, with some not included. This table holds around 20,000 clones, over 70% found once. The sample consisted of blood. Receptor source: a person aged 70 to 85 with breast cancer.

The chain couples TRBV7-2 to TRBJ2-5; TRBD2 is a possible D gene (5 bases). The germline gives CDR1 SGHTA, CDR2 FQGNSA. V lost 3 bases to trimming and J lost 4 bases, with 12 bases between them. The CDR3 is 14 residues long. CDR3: CASSFRGSSETQYF. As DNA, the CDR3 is TGTGCCAGCAGCTTCCGGGGATCATCAGAGACCCAGTACTTC.

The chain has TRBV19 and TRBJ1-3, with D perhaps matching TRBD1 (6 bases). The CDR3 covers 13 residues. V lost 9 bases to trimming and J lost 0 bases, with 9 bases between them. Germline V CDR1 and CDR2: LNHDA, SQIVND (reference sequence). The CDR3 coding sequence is TGTGCCAGCAAGACAGGCTCTGGAAACACCATATATTTT. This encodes CASKTGSGNTIYF. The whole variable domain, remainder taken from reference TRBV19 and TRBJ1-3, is DGGITQSPKYLFRKEGQNVTLSCEQNLNHDAMYWYRQDPGQGLRLIYYSQIVNDFQKGDIAEGYSVSREKKESFPLTVTSAQKNPTAFYLCASKTGSGNTIYFGEGSWLTVV.

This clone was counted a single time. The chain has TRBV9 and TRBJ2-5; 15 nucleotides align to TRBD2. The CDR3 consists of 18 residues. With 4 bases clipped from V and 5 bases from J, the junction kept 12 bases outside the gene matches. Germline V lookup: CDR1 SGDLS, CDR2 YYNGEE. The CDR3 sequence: CASSPHRTSGGASETQYF. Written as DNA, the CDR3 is TGTGCCAGCAGCCCTCATCGGACTAGCGGGGGGGCGAGTGAGACCCAGTACTTC.

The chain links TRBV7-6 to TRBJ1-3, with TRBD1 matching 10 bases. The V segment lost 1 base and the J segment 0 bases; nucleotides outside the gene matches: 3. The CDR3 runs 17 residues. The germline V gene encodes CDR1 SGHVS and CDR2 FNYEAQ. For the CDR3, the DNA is TGTGCCAGCAGCTTAGGGGGACAGGGGATCTCTGGAAACACCATATATTTT. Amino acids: CASSLGGQGISGNTIYF.

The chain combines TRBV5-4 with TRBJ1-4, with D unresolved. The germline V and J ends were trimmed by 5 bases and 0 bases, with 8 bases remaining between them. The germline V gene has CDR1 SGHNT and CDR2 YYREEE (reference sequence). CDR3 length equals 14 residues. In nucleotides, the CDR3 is TGTGCCAGCAGGCCAGGTGCAACTAATGAAAAACTGTTTTTT. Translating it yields CASRPGATNEKLFF.

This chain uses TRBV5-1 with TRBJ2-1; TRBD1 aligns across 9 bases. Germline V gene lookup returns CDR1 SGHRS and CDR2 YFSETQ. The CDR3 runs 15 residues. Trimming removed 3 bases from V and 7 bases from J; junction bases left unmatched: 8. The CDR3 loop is CASSSGTGFLNEQFF. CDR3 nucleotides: TGCGCCAGCAGCTCCGGGACAGGGTTTTTAAATGAGCAGTTCTTC.

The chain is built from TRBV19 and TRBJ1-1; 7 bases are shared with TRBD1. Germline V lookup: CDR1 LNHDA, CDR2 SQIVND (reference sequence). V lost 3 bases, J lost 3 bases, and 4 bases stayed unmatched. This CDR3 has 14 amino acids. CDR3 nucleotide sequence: TGTGCCAGTAGTATCACAGGGGTGGACACTGAAGCTTTCTTT. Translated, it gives CASSITGVDTEAFF.

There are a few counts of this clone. The CDR3, as DNA: TGCGCCAGCAGCCCGGGGGTCACCGGGGAGCTGTTTTTT. Residues: CASSPGVTGELFF. J is TRBJ2-2 and V is TRBV5-1; tentatively, D is TRBD2 (6 bases). With 4 bases removed from V and 4 bases from J, the gap between germline ends came to 8 bases. The CDR3 is 13 residues long. Germline values: CDR1 SGHRS, CDR2 YFSETQ.

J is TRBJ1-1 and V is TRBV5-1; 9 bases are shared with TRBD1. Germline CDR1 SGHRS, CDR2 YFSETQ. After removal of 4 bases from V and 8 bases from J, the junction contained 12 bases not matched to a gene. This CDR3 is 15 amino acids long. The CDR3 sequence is CASSLSMAGTGEAFF. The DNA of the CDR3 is TGCGCCAGCAGCCTCTCAATGGCCGGGACAGGGGAAGCTTTCTTT.

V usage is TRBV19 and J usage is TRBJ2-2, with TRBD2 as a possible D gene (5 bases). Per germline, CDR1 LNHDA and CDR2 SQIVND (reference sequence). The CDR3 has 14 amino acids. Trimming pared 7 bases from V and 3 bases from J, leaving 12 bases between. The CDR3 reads CASTRAAHTGELFF. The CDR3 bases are TGTGCCAGTACGCGAGCGGCGCACACCGGGGAGCTGTTTTTT.

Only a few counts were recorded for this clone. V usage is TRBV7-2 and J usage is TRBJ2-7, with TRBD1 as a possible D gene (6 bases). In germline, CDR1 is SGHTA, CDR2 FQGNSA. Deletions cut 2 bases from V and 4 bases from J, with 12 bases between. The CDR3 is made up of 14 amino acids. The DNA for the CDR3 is TGTGCCAGCAGCTTATGGGGGCAGATGTACGAGCAGTACTTC. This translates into CASSLWGQMYEQYF.

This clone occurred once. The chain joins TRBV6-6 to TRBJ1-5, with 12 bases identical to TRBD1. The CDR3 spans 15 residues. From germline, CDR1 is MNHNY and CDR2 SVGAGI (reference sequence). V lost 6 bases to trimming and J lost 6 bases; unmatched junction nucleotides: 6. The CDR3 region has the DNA TGTGCCAGCAGCCCGGGACAGGGGGCGGGTCAGCCCCAGCATTTT. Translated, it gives CASSPGQGAGQPQHF.

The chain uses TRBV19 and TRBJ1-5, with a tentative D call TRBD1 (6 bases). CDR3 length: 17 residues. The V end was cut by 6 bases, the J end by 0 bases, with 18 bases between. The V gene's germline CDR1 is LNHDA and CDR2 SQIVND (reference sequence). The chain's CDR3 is CASRRRPGQTSNQPQHF. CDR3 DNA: TGTGCCAGTAGACGCCGACCCGGACAGACTAGCAATCAGCCCCAGCATTTT. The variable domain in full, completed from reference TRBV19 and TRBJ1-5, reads DGGITQSPKYLFRKEGQNVTLSCEQNLNHDAMYWYRQDPGQGLRLIYYSQIVNDFQKGDIAEGYSVSREKKESFPLTVTSAQKNPTAFYLCASRRRPGQTSNQPQHFGDGTRLSIL.

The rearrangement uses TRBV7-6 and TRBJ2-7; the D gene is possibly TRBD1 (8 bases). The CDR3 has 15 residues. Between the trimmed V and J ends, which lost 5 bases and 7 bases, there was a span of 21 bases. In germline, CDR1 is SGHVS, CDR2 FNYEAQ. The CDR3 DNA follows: TGTGCCAGCAGCCGCGGGGGCAGGGGGCAGGATGAGCAGTACTTC. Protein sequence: CASSRGGRGQDEQYF.

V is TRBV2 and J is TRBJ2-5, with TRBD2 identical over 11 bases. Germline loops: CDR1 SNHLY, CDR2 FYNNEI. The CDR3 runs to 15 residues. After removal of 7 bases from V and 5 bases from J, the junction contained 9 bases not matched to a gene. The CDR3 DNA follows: TGTGCCAGCAACCTAGCGGGGGGCCTAAGTGAGACCCAGTACTTC. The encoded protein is CASNLAGGLSETQYF.

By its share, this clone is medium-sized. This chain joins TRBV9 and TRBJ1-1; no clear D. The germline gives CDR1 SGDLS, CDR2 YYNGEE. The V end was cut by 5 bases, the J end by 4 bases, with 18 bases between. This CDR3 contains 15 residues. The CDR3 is CASSVREAPGTEAFF. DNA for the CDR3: TGTGCCAGCAGTGTTCGTGAGGCGCCTGGCACTGAAGCTTTCTTT. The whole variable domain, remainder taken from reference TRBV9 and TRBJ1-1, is DSGVTQTPKHLITATGQRVTLRCSPRSGDLSVYWYQQSLDQGLQFLIQYYNGEERAKGNILERFSAQQFPDLHSELNLSSLELGDSALYFCASSVREAPGTEAFFGQGTRLTVV.

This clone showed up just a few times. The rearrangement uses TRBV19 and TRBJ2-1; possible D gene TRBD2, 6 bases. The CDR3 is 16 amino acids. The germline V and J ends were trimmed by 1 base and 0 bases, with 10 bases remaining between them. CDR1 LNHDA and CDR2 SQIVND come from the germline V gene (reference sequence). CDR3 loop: CASSIAGGSSYNEQFF. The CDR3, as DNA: TGTGCCAGTAGTATAGCCGGGGGAAGCTCCTACAATGAGCAGTTCTTC.

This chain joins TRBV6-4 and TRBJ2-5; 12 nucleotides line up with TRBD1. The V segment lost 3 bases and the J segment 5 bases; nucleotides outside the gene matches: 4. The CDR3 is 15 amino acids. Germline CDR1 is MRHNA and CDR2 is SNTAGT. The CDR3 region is CASSEGTGGRETQYF. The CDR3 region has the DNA TGTGCCAGCAGTGAGGGGACAGGGGGCCGCGAGACCCAGTACTTC.

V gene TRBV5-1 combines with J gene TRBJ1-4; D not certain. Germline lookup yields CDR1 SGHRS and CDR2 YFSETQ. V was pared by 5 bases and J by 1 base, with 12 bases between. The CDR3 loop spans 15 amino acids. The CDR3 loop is CASSLTGKTNEKLFF. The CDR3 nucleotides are TGCGCCAGCAGTCTTACCGGGAAAACTAATGAAAAACTGTTTTTT.

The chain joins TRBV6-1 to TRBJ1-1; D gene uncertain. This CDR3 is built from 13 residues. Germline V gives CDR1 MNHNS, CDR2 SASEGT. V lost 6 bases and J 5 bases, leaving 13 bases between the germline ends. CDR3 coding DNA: TGTGCCAGCAGCCACACCAGGCAAACTGAAGCTTTCTTT. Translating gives CASSHTRQTEAFF.

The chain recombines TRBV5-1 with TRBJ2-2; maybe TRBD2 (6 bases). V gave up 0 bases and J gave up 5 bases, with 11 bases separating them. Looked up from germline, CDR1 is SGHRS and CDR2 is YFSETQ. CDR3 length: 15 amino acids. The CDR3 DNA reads TGCGCCAGCAGCTTGGATCTGGCGGGAACCGGGGAGCTGTTTTTT. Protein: CASSLDLAGTGELFF.

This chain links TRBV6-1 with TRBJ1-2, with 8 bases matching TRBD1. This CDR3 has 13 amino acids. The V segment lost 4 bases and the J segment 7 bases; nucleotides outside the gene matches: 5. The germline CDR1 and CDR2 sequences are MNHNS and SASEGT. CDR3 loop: CASSANRGSGYTF. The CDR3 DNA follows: TGTGCCAGCAGTGCAAACAGGGGGAGTGGCTACACCTTC.